Below, 21 T cell receptor beta chains from the same sample are listed, as sequenced in a study of shared clonotypes between healthy human individuals (TCRdb year 2020). Library creation used the immunoSEQ multiplex PCR assay. TCRdb retrieved this table from immuneACCESS and kept in-frame rearrangements only. Not all clones are present; in checked studies, unresolved V genes account for under half, and no reason is known for the remainder. The sample records some 1.5 million clones, 95% to 99% of which are singletons. Together, the top ten hold around 0.47% of the sample. The specimen sequenced was naive CD4+ T cells sorted from blood. This specimen's cell subset or site label, interpreted: CD45RA+ positively selected. The receptors were gathered from a man aged 30 to 45 in good health.

The chain recombines TRBV7-2 with TRBJ2-2; a possible D gene is TRBD2 (6 bases). V lost 1 base, J lost 5 bases, and 8 bases lay in between. The CDR3 has 14 residues. CDR1 and CDR2 from the germline V gene are SGHTA and FQGNSA. The CDR3 DNA is TGTGCCAGCAGCTTAGACCGGGGGACCGGGGAGCTGTTTTTT. This sequence encodes CASSLDRGTGELFF.

The chain is built from TRBV27 and TRBJ2-7, with 12 positions matching TRBD2. The CDR3 is 16 residues long. In germline, CDR1 is MNHEY, CDR2 SMNVEV (reference sequence). The V gene end was trimmed by 6 bases and the J gene end by 2 bases; junction bases not matched to a gene: 8. In DNA form, the CDR3 reads TGTGCCAGCAGAAGGACTAGCGGGATTTCAGCCTACGAGCAGTACTTC. As protein: CASRRTSGISAYEQYF.

In DNA, the CDR3 is TGTGCCAGCACAGGAGACCCCTTTAACAATGAGCAGTTCTTC. Protein sequence: CASTGDPFNNEQFF. The genes are TRBV9 and TRBJ2-1; D remains ambiguous. The V end lost 6 bases, the J end lost 5 bases, and 15 bases lay between the germline ends. The CDR3 length is 14 residues. Germline lookup yields CDR1 SGDLS and CDR2 YYNGEE.

V gene TRBV29-1 combines with J gene TRBJ1-2, with 7 positions matching TRBD1. CDR3 length equals 17 residues. Looked up from germline, CDR1 is SQVTM and CDR2 is ANQGSEA. The J segment lost 8 bases and the V segment lost 2 bases, leaving 20 bases of the junction unmatched. The CDR3 nucleotides read TGCAGCGTTGAAAGATTCGGGGGACAGAACCTTAAAGAAGGCTACACCTTC. Protein sequence: CSVERFGGQNLKEGYTF.

The chain couples TRBV19 to TRBJ2-7; TRBD1 agrees at 7 bases. The trim removed 6 bases at V and 5 bases at J, leaving 7 bases unmatched. The CDR3 contains 13 residues. Germline V gene sequence: CDR1 LNHDA, CDR2 SQIVND (reference sequence). The CDR3, as DNA: TGTGCCAGTAGAAGACAGGGCCAGGACGAGCAGTACTTC. This sequence encodes CASRRQGQDEQYF.

The chain uses TRBV7-2 and TRBJ2-3; D gene uncertain. CDR1 and CDR2 (germline): SGHTA, FQGNSA. Trimming pared 0 bases from V and 1 base from J, leaving 11 bases between. The CDR3 contains 16 residues. This CDR3 reads CASSLARLDGTDTQYF. The CDR3 DNA follows: TGTGCCAGCAGCTTAGCGCGGCTAGACGGCACAGATACGCAGTATTTT.

The chain couples TRBV7-6 to TRBJ2-3; possibly TRBD1 or TRBD2 for D (6 bases each). The CDR3 covers 16 residues. Trimming removed 0 bases at V and 5 bases at J, with 15 bases between. Germline lookup yields CDR1 SGHVS and CDR2 FNYEAQ. In nucleotides, the CDR3 is TGTGCCAGCAGCTTAGCTGGGGGGCTCCGTGGAGATACGCAGTATTTT. Its translation: CASSLAGGLRGDTQYF. Together with reference TRBV7-6 and TRBJ2-3, the CDR3 gives the full variable domain: GAGVSQSPRYKVTKRGQDVALRCDPISGHVSLYWYRQALGQGPEFLTYFNYEAQQDKSGLPNDRFSAERPEGSISTLTIQRTEQRDSAMYRCASSLAGGLRGDTQYFGPGTRLTVL.

This clone showed up just a few times. Distinct nucleotide sequences in the sample also encode this CDR3. The V call is TRBV28, the J call TRBJ1-5; D uncertain. Germline assignment: CDR1 MDHEN and CDR2 SYDVKM. The CDR3 is 12 amino acids. Trimming removed 1 base from V and 5 bases from J, with 3 bases in between. CDR3 residues: CASSLLDQPQHF. The CDR3 DNA reads as TGTGCCAGCAGTTTATTGGATCAGCCCCAGCATTTT.

This clone was picked up one time. The V gene is TRBV5-5, the J gene TRBJ1-1, with D maybe TRBD1 (6 bases). In germline, CDR1 is SGHKS, CDR2 YYEKEE (reference sequence). The CDR3 length is 14 residues. Trimming removed 4 bases at V and 0 bases at J, with 10 bases between. The CDR3 DNA follows: TGTGCCAGCAGCCGACAGGTTATGAACACTGAAGCTTTCTTT. It yields the protein CASSRQVMNTEAFF.

The J gene is TRBJ1-1, the V gene TRBV7-2; D not certain. Germline CDR1 reads SGHTA; CDR2 reads FQGNSA. CDR3 length: 12 amino acids. Deletions cut 1 base from V and 8 bases from J, with 8 bases between. The CDR3 coding sequence is TGTGCCAGCAGCTTAGTGGGTAGGGAAGCTTTCTTT. It translates to CASSLVGREAFF.

The chain couples TRBV27 to TRBJ1-5, with 9 nucleotides matching TRBD1. CDR1 and CDR2 from the germline V gene are MNHEY and SMNVEV (reference sequence). V trimming: 5 bases; J trimming: 2 bases; junction bases outside the gene matches: 7. The CDR3 spans 16 residues. The CDR3: CASSVTGGGGNQPQHF. CDR3 DNA sequence: TGTGCCAGCAGTGTTACAGGGGGCGGCGGCAATCAGCCCCAGCATTTT.

This clone was seen only once. This chain uses TRBV19 with TRBJ1-5; D unclear. V was shortened by 6 bases and J by 0 bases, with 3 bases between the two germline ends. This CDR3 is built from 12 residues. Germline CDR1 LNHDA, CDR2 SQIVND (reference sequence). CDR3 sequence (DNA): TGTGCCAGTAGCGATAGCAATCAGCCCCAGCATTTT. Translated: CASSDSNQPQHF.

J is TRBJ2-3 and V is TRBV5-4; 11 bases fit TRBD2. The V gene end was trimmed by 4 bases and the J gene end by 0 bases; junction bases not matched to a gene: 10. The V gene's germline CDR1 is SGHNT and CDR2 YYREEE (reference sequence). The CDR3 contains 18 residues. Written as DNA, the CDR3 is TGTGCCAGCAGCGATAAAAAACGGACTAGCGGGAGCACAGATACGCAGTATTTT. This translates into CASSDKKRTSGSTDTQYF.

This rearrangement joins TRBV21-1 to TRBJ2-1; no check of the table's D call, TRBD2, against the DNA was made. TRBV21-1 is a documented pseudogene. The CDR3 runs to 14 residues. CDR3 DNA sequence: TGTGCCAGCAGCAAAGGGACTAGCGGTAATGAGCAGTTCTTC. This sequence encodes CASSKGTSGNEQFF.

This rearrangement joins TRBV28 to TRBJ2-7; D uncertain. The CDR3 is made up of 15 amino acids. V was clipped by 6 bases and J by 5 bases, with 20 bases between them. Germline CDR1 and CDR2: MDHEN and SYDVKM. Here the CDR3 reads CASSPGGEGIHEQYF. CDR3 in DNA: TGTGCCAGCAGCCCGGGTGGGGAAGGGATCCACGAGCAGTACTTC. The full variable domain, completed using reference TRBV28 and TRBJ2-7, is DVKVTQSSRYLVKRTGEKVFLECVQDMDHENMFWYRQDPGLGLRLIYFSYDVKMKEKGDIPEGYSVSREKKERFSLILESASTNQTSMYLCASSPGGEGIHEQYFGPGTRLTVT.

This sequence joins TRBV10-2 and TRBJ2-7, with D perhaps TRBD1 (6 bases). Per the germline V gene, CDR1 is WSHSY and CDR2 is SAAADI. This CDR3 has 14 residues. Trimming pared 4 bases from V and 5 bases from J, leaving 15 bases between. CDR3 DNA: TGCGCCAGCAGTGGAGCAGGGGCGAGAGACGAGCAGTACTTC. It is translated as CASSGAGARDEQYF.

The DNA of the CDR3 is TGCGCCAGCAGCCCGGGACAGGGGGTTGGTAACCAAGAGACCCAGTACTTC. This translates into CASSPGQGVGNQETQYF. This chain uses TRBV5-1 with TRBJ2-5; TRBD1 agrees at 11 bases. The trim removed 4 bases at V and 0 bases at J, leaving 8 bases unmatched. Germline CDR1 is SGHRS and CDR2 is YFSETQ. This CDR3 comprises 17 residues. The entire variable domain, with the rest obtained from reference TRBV5-1 and TRBJ2-5, is as follows: KAGVTQTPRYLIKTRGQQVTLSCSPISGHRSVSWYQQTPGQGLQFLFEYFSETQRNKGNFPGRFSGRQFSNSRSEMNVSTLELGDSALYLCASSPGQGVGNQETQYFGPGTRLLVL.

The CDR3 protein is CASSLGPVTPMNTEAFF. CDR3 bases: TGTGCCAGCAGCTTAGGTCCGGTTACTCCAATGAACACTGAAGCTTTCTTT. The chain couples TRBV13 to TRBJ1-1; the D is unclear. Germline V gives CDR1 PRHDT, CDR2 FYEKMQ (reference sequence). V was cut by 0 bases and J by 0 bases, with 14 bases left in between. The CDR3 runs to 17 residues.

This chain uses TRBV29-1 with TRBJ2-1; D not certain. V shed 2 bases and J shed 5 bases, with 13 bases lying between them. This CDR3 comprises 14 residues. Per germline, CDR1 SQVTM and CDR2 ANQGSEA. The CDR3 protein is CSVELEGPHNEQFF. CDR3 DNA: TGCAGCGTTGAATTGGAAGGGCCCCACAATGAGCAGTTCTTC.

This clone was counted only a few times. Other DNA sequences in this sample translate to the same CDR3. The chain combines TRBV7-9 with TRBJ2-7, with no clear D. This CDR3 spans 11 amino acids. Germline assignment: CDR1 SEHNR and CDR2 FQNEAQ (reference sequence). Trimming took 1 base from V and 4 from J, leaving 2 bases between them. The CDR3 here is CASSLDYEQYF. CDR3 nucleotides: TGTGCCAGCAGCTTAGATTACGAGCAGTACTTC.

V and J are TRBV4-1 and TRBJ1-5; D ambiguous. Per the germline V gene, CDR1 is MGHRA and CDR2 is YSYEKL. The length of the CDR3 is 15 residues. Deletions cut 1 base from V and 0 bases from J, with 7 bases between. CDR3 protein: CASSQVRHSNQPQHF. CDR3 DNA: TGCGCCAGCAGCCAAGTGCGCCATAGCAATCAGCCCCAGCATTTT.